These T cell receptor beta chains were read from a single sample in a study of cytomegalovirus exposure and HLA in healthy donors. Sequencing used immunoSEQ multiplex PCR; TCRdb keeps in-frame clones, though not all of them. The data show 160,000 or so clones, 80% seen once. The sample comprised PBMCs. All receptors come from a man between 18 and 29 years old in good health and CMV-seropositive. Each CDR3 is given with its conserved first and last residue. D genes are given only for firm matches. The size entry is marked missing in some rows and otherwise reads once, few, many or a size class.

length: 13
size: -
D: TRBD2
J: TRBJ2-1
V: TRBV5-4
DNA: TGTGCCAGCAGCTCTAGCGGCTGGCTCGAGCAGTTCTTC
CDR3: CASSSSGWLEQFF

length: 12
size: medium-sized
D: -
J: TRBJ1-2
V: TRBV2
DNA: TGTGCCAGCAGTACAGCAAACTATGGCTACACCTTC
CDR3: CASSTANYGYTF

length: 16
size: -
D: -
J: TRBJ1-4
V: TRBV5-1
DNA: TGCGCCAGCAGCGCGGGGACGGGTGGGGCTAATGAAAAACTGTTTTTT
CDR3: CASSAGTGGANEKLFF

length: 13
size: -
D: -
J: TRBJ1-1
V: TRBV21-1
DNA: TGTGCCAGCAGCACGGGTCCGAACACTGAAGCTTTCTTT
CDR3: CASSTGPNTEAFF

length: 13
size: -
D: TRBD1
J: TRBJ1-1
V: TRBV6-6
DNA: TGTGCCAGCAGACAAACAGGGGGCACTGAAGCTTTCTTT
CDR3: CASRQTGGTEAFF

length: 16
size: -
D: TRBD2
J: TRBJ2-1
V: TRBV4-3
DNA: TGCGCCAGCAGCCAAGAATGGAGCGGGGGTTACAATGAGCAGTTCTTC
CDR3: CASSQEWSGGYNEQFF

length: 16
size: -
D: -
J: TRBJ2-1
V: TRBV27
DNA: TGTGCCAGCAGTTTATTAGCGATCAAGGATCACAATGAGCAGTTCTTC
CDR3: CASSLLAIKDHNEQFF

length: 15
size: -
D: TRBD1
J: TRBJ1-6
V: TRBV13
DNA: TGTGCCAGCAGCTTACGGGACAGGGGTCATTCACCCCTCCACTTT
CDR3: CASSLRDRGHSPLHF

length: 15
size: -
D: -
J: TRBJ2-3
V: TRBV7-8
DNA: TGTGCCAGCAGCCCTCTCCAGGCAGGAAGAGATACGCAGTATTTT
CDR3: CASSPLQAGRDTQYF

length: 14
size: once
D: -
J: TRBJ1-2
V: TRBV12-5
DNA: TGTGCTAGTGGTTTGGAGATAGCTAGCTATGGCTACACCTTC
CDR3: CASGLEIASYGYTF

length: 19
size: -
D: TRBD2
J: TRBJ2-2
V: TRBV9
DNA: TGTGCCAGCAGCGTAGGGGAGGGGTCGGGGATGTGGGACACCGGGGAGCTGTTTTTT
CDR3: CASSVGEGSGMWDTGELFF

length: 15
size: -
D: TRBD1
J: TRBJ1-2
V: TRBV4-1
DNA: TGCGCCAGCAGCCAGAGGACAGGGGAAAACTATGGCTACACCTTC
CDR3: CASSQRTGENYGYTF

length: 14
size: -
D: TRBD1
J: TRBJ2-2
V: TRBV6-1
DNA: TGTGCCAGCAGTGGACAGGGTAACACCGGGGAGCTGTTTTTT
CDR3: CASSGQGNTGELFF

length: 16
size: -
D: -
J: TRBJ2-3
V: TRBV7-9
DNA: TGTGCCAGCAGCTTAGGTACATCGAGGGTCACAGATACGCAGTATTTT
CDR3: CASSLGTSRVTDTQYF

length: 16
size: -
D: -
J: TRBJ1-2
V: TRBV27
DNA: TGTGCCAGCAGTCTAGCCCGGTACGGGACAACCTATGGCTACACCTTC
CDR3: CASSLARYGTTYGYTF

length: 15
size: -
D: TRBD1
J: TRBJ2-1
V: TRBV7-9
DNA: TGTTCCAGCAGCTCGGGACAGGGTAGTTGGAATGAGCAGTTCTTC
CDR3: CSSSSGQGSWNEQFF

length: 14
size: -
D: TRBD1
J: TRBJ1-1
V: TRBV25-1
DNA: TGTGCCAGCAGACGAGAAGCAGGGGGCACTGAAGCTTTCTTT
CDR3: CASRREAGGTEAFF

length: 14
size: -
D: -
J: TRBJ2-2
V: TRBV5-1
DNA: TGCGCCAGCAGCTTGGACAGGCCCACCGGGGAGCTGTTTTTT
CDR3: CASSLDRPTGELFF

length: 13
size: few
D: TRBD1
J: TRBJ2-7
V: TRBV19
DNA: TGTGCCAGTAGTACCCAGGGGGTAGGCGAGCAGTACTTC
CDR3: CASSTQGVGEQYF

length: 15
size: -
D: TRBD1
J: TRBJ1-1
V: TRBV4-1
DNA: TGCGCCAGCAGCCTACCCGACAGGGGAGTTACTGAAGCTTTCTTT
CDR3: CASSLPDRGVTEAFF

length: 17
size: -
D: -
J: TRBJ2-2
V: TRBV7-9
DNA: TGTGCCAGCAGCCCCCTAATCGGGGGAATCGCCTCCGGGGAGCTGTTTTTT
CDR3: CASSPLIGGIASGELFF

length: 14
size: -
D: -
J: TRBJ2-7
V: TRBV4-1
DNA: TGCGCCAGCAGCTTCGGGACACTGACCTACGAGCAGTACTTC
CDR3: CASSFGTLTYEQYF

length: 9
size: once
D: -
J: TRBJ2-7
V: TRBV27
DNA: TGTGCCAGCTCCGGGGGGCAGTACTTC
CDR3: CASSGGQYF

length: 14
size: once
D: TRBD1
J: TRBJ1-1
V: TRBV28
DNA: TGTGCCAGCAGTATACAGGGGGTCAGGACTGAAGCTTTCTTT
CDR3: CASSIQGVRTEAFF

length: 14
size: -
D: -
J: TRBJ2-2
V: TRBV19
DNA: TGTGCCAGTAGTATATCACAGGCTACCGGGGAGCTGTTTTTT
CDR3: CASSISQATGELFF

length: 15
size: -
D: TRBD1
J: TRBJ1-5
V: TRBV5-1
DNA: TGCGCCAGCAGCTTGGACAGGGGAGGCAATCAGCCCCAGCATTTT
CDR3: CASSLDRGGNQPQHF

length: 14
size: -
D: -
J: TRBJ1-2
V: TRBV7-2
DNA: TGTGCCAGCAGACGTTCGGACAACAACTATGGCTACACCTTC
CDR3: CASRRSDNNYGYTF

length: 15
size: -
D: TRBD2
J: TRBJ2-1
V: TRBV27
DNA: TGTGCCAGCCAGCCTAGCGGGAGCTCCTACAATGAGCAGTTCTTC
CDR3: CASQPSGSSYNEQFF

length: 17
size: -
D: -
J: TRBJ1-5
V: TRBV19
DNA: TGTGCCAGTAGTATAGACGCAGGAAGGGGGTTGGACCAGCCCCAGCATTTT
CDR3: CASSIDAGRGLDQPQHF

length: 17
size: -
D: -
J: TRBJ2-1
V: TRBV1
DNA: TGCACCAGCAGCCAAGCTTCCGGGACTAGCGGGCGCAATGAGCAGTTCTTC
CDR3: CTSSQASGTSGRNEQFF

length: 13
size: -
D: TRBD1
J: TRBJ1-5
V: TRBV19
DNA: TGTGCCAGTAGCGGGACAGGGAATCAGCCCCAGCATTTT
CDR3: CASSGTGNQPQHF

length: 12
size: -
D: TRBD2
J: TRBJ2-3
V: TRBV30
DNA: TGTGCCTGGGGGACGGGGGGGGATACGCAGTATTTT
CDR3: CAWGTGGDTQYF

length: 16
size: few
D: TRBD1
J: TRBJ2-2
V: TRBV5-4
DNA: TGTGCCAGCATCAGGGACAGGGATTTATTAACCGGGGAGCTGTTTTTT
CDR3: CASIRDRDLLTGELFF

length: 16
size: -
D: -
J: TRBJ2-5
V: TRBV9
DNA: TGTGCCAGCAGCGTAGGAGGTACGCGGGGTTGGGAGACCCAGTACTTC
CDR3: CASSVGGTRGWETQYF

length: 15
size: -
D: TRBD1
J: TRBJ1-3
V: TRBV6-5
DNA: TGTGCCAGCAGCCGGGACAGGAGCTCTGGAAACACCATATATTTT
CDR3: CASSRDRSSGNTIYF

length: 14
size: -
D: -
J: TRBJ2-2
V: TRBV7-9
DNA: TGTGCCAGCAGCTTAGCGTTTGAGGCCGGGGAGCTGTTTTTT
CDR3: CASSLAFEAGELFF

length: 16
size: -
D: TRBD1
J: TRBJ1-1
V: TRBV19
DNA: TGTGCCAGTAGTATAGCCGGGACAGGGCTGAACACTGAAGCTTTCTTT
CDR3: CASSIAGTGLNTEAFF

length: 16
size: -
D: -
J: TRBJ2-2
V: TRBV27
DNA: TGTGCCAGCAGTCGGCAGACAGGATGGAACACCGGGGAGCTGTTTTTT
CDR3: CASSRQTGWNTGELFF

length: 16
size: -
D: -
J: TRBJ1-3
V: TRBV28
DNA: TGTGCCAGCAGTATCCCCGGGACTGTCTCTGGAAACACCATATATTTT
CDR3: CASSIPGTVSGNTIYF

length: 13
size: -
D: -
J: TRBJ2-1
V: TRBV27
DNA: TGTGCCAGCTCCCGAGCCCTCTTCGCGGAGCAGTTCTTC
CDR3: CASSRALFAEQFF

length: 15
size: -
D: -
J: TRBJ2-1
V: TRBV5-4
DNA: TGTGCCAGCAGCTTGATTCGGACTCTTAACAATGAGCAGTTCTTC
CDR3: CASSLIRTLNNEQFF

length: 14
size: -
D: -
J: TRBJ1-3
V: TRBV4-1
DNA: TGCGCCAGCAGCCAAGGGACTTTAGGAAACACCATATATTTT
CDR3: CASSQGTLGNTIYF

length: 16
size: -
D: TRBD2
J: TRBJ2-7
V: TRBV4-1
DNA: TGCGCCAGCAGCCAAGATATCGCGGGAGGGCCCGGCGAGCAGTACTTC
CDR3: CASSQDIAGGPGEQYF

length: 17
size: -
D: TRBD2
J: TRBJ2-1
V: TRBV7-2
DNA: TGTGCCAGCAGCCTCAGGAGGGCTAGCGGGAGTACGAATGAGCAGTTCTTC
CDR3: CASSLRRASGSTNEQFF

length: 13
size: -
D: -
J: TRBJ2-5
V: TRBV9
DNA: TGTGCCAGCAGCCCGAGAGGGCGGGGGACCCAGTACTTC
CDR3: CASSPRGRGTQYF

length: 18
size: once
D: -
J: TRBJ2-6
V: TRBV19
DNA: TGTGCCAGTAGTATTACGCGGCTAAGACTCCCTGGGGCCAACGTCCTGACTTTC
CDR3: CASSITRLRLPGANVLTF

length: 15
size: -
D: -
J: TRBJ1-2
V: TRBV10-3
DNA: TGTGCCATCAGTGCCCTCTTAAGGGGTTACTATGGCTACACCTTC
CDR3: CAISALLRGYYGYTF

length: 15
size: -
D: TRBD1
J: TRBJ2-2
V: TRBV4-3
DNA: TGCGCCAGCAGCCAGGACAGGGTTCTGTCCGGGGAGCTGTTTTTT
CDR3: CASSQDRVLSGELFF

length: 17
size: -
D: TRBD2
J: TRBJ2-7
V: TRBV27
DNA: TGTGCCAGCAGTTCCGTCGGACTAGCGGGAGTGTACTACGAGCAGTACTTC
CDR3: CASSSVGLAGVYYEQYF